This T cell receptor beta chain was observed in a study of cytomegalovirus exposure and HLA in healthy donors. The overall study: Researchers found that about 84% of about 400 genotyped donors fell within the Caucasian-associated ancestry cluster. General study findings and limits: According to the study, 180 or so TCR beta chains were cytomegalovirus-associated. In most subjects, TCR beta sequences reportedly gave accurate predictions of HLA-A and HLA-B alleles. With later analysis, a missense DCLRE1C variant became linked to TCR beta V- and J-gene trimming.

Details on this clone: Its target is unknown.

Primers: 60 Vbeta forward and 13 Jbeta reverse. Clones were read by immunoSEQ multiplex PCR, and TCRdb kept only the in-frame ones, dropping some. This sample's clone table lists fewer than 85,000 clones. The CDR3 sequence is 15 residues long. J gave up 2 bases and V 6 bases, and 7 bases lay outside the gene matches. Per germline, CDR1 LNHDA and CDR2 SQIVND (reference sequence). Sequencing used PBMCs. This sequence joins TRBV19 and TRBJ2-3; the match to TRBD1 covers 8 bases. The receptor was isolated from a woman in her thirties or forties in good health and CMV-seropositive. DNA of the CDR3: TGTGCCAGTAGCAACAGGGGGGCGAACACAGATACGCAGTATTTT. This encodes CASSNRGANTDTQYF.